The next 15 T cell receptor beta chains were all read from a single sample in a study of blood T cell repertoires in COVID-19. Sequencing used immunoSEQ multiplex PCR; TCRdb keeps in-frame clones, though not all of them. The sample includes under 200,000 clones, 85% to 90% seen only once; the top ten take 1.5% to 2%. Source material: peripheral blood. These receptors were collected from a man in his late teens or twenties with active or convalescent COVID-19.

This clone showed up just a few times. This chain connects TRBV28 to TRBJ2-1; D is possibly TRBD2 (7 bases). Germline assignment: CDR1 MDHEN and CDR2 SYDVKM. V was clipped by 7 bases and J by 7 bases, with 20 bases between them. The CDR3 consists of 15 residues. The CDR3 coding sequence is TGTGCCAGCACCACGTGGGGAGGGGGGGCAAATGAGCAGTTCTTC. Translated: CASTTWGGGANEQFF.

This clone was seen only a few times. V gene TRBV19 combines with J gene TRBJ1-4; no clear D. CDR1 and CDR2 (germline): LNHDA, SQIVND (reference sequence). V dropped 10 bases and J dropped 0 bases, with 3 bases sitting between them. The CDR3 totals 11 residues. CDR3 sequence: CATTTNEKLFF. The CDR3 DNA is TGTGCCACAACAACTAATGAAAAACTGTTTTTT.

V and J are TRBV4-2 and TRBJ1-4; 7 bases fit TRBD1. The CDR3 extends over 16 amino acids. Per the germline V gene, CDR1 is LGHNA and CDR2 is YNFKEQ. V gave up 1 base and J gave up 3 bases; unmatched junction bases: 5. The CDR3 sequence is CASSQGTGPPNEKLFF. CDR3 DNA: TGTGCCAGCAGCCAAGGGACAGGTCCTCCTAATGAAAAACTGTTTTTT.

The chain employs TRBV10-3 and TRBJ1-2, with 7 bases aligning to TRBD1. This CDR3 has 12 residues. Germline CDR1 reads ENHRY; CDR2 reads SYGVKD. Germline trimming cut 7 bases from V and 6 bases from J; bases unmatched to any gene: 5. The CDR3: CAIKGTVDGYTF. CDR3 nucleotides: TGTGCCATCAAAGGGACAGTTGATGGCTACACCTTC.

V usage is TRBV12-5 and J usage is TRBJ2-1; the match to TRBD1 covers 7 bases. In germline, CDR1 is LGHNT, CDR2 FRNRAP. V gave up 3 bases and J gave up 9 bases; unmatched junction bases: 5. The CDR3 is made up of 13 amino acids. CDR3 sequence: CASGLSRGREQFF. The CDR3 nucleotides are TGTGCTAGTGGTTTATCTAGGGGGCGTGAGCAGTTCTTC.

This chain joins TRBV3-1 (or the pseudogene TRBV3-2) and TRBJ1-2; a possible D gene is TRBD1 (5 bases). The CDR3 runs 13 residues. Per germline, CDR1 LGHDT and CDR2 YNNKEL (reference sequence). V lost 0 bases and J 8 bases, leaving 10 bases between the germline ends. Here the CDR3 reads CASSQDSGEGYTF. CDR3 in DNA: TGTGCCAGCAGCCAAGATTCGGGGGAAGGCTACACCTTC.

The gene calls are TRBV30 and TRBJ1-2; 9 nucleotides line up with TRBD1. Germline V gene sequence: CDR1 GTSNPN, CDR2 SVGIG (reference sequence). The CDR3 length is 15 residues. Trimming removed 4 bases from V and 1 base from J; junction bases left unmatched: 7. CDR3 region: CAWTRTGEGNYGYTF. The CDR3, as DNA: TGTGCCTGGACCAGGACAGGGGAGGGTAACTATGGCTACACCTTC.

The chain combines TRBV29-1 with TRBJ2-1; TRBD2 matches at 9 bases. The CDR3 consists of 13 residues. Germline trimming cut 7 bases from V and 6 bases from J; bases unmatched to any gene: 7. CDR1 and CDR2 from the germline V gene are SQVTM and ANQGSEA. For the CDR3, the DNA is TGCAGCGCGCTAGCGGGACCAAGCAATGAGCAGTTCTTC. As protein: CSALAGPSNEQFF.

The J gene is TRBJ2-6, the V gene TRBV18; 8 bases fit TRBD1. The V and J ends lost 3 bases and 2 bases, in that order; junction bases with no gene match: 3. The V gene's germline CDR1 is KGHSH and CDR2 LQKENI. This CDR3 region has 16 residues. DNA of the CDR3: TGTGCCAGCTCACCGGCGACAGGGGCTGGGGCCAACGTCCTGACTTTC. Its translation is CASSPATGAGANVLTF.

The table lists this clone with a few counts. This sequence joins TRBV7-3 and TRBJ1-1; D gene ambiguous. Germline V gives CDR1 SGHTA, CDR2 FQGTGA. V was clipped by 5 bases and J by 4 bases, with 11 bases between them. This CDR3 is 13 amino acids long. The CDR3 sequence: CASSPLPGTEAFF. The DNA for the CDR3 is TGTGCCAGCAGCCCCCTCCCAGGCACTGAAGCTTTCTTT.

This clone was detected only once. The rearrangement uses TRBV10-2 and TRBJ1-1; TRBD1 might be the D (6 bases). V was pared by 8 bases and J by 3 bases, with 13 bases between. The CDR3 loop spans 13 amino acids. Germline CDR1 is WSHSY and CDR2 is SAAADI. CDR3 in amino acids: CASGTGLDTEAFF. The CDR3 DNA reads TGCGCCAGCGGCACAGGGCTGGACACTGAAGCTTTCTTT.

This chain joins TRBV5-4 and TRBJ2-3; D gene uncertain. V lost 0 bases, J lost 2 bases, and 7 bases lay in between. Germline-derived CDR1 and CDR2 are SGHNT and YYREEE (reference sequence). CDR3 size: 14 residues. The CDR3 here is CASSLEALTDTQYF. The CDR3 region has the DNA TGTGCCAGCAGCTTGGAAGCGCTCACAGATACGCAGTATTTT.

The count of this clone is one. The chain couples TRBV2 to TRBJ1-1, with 8 bases matching TRBD1. V trimming: 2 bases; J trimming: 0 bases; junction bases outside the gene matches: 2. Germline CDR1 and CDR2: SNHLY and FYNNEI. The CDR3 extends over 15 amino acids. The CDR3 DNA is TGTGCCAGCAGTGAAACGGGACAGGTGAACACTGAAGCTTTCTTT. It yields the protein CASSETGQVNTEAFF.

The V call is TRBV10-3, the J call TRBJ1-3; 8 bases fit TRBD1. Losses at the gene ends were 5 bases for V and 1 base for J; bases not matched to a gene: 7. Looked up from germline, CDR1 is ENHRY and CDR2 is SYGVKD. CDR3 size: 16 residues. CDR3 residues: CAISQTGGTSGNTIYF. DNA for the CDR3: TGTGCCATCAGTCAAACAGGGGGAACTTCTGGAAACACCATATATTTT.

The CDR3 is CASSRGGVYPQHF. Here the CDR3 DNA reads TGTGCCAGTAGTAGGGGAGGGGTTTACCCCCAGCATTTT. V and J are TRBV19 and TRBJ1-5; maybe TRBD1 (5 bases). Trimming shortened V by 4 bases and J by 10 bases, and 14 bases separated the two germline ends. This CDR3 is 13 amino acids long. CDR1 and CDR2 from the germline V gene are LNHDA and SQIVND (reference sequence). Full variable domain (rest looked up from reference TRBV19 and TRBJ1-5): DGGITQSPKYLFRKEGQNVTLSCEQNLNHDAMYWYRQDPGQGLRLIYYSQIVNDFQKGDIAEGYSVSREKKESFPLTVTSAQKNPTAFYLCASSRGGVYPQHFGDGTRLSIL.